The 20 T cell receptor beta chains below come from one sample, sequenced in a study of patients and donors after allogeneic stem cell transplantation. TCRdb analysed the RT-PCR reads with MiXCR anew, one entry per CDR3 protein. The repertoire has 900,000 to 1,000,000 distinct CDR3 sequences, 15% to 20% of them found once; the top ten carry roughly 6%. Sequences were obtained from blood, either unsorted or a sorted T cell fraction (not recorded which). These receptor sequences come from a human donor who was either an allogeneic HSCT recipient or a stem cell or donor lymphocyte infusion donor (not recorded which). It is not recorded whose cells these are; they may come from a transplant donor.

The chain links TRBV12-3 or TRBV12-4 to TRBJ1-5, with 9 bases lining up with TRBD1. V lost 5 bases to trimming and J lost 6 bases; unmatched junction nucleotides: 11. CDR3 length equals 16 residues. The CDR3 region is CASSPHAGTGSQPQHF. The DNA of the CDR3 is TGTGCCAGCAGTCCCCATGCCGGGACAGGGAGTCAGCCCCAGCATTTT.

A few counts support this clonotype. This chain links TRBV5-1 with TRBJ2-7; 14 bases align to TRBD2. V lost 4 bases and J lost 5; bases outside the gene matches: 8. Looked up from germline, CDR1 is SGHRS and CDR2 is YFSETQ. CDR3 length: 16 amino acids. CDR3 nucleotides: TGCGCCAGCAGCCCGGCGGGACTAGCGGGAGTAAACGAGCAGTACTTC. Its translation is CASSPAGLAGVNEQYF. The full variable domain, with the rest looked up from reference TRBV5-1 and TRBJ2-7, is KAGVTQTPRYLIKTRGQQVTLSCSPISGHRSVSWYQQTPGQGLQFLFEYFSETQRNKGNFPGRFSGRQFSNSRSEMNVSTLELGDSALYLCASSPAGLAGVNEQYFGPGTRLTVT.

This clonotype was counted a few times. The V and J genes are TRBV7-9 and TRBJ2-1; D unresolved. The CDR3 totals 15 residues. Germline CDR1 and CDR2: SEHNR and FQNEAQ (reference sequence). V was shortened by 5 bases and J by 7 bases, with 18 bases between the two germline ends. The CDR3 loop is CASSPLGFRRNEQFF. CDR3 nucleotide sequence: TGTGCCAGCAGCCCCCTCGGTTTCAGGAGAAATGAGCAGTTCTTC.

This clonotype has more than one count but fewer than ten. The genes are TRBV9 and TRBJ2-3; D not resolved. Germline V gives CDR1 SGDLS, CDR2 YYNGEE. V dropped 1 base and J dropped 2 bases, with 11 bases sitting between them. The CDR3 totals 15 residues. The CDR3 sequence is CASSVKAGLTDTQYF. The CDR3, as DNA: TGTGCCAGCAGCGTAAAGGCCGGCCTCACAGATACGCAGTATTTT.

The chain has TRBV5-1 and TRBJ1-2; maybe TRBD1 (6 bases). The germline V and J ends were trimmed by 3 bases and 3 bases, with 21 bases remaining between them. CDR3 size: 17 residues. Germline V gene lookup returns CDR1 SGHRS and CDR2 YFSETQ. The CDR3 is CASSSPAQGKQDYGYTF. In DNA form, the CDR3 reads TGCGCCAGCAGCTCTCCTGCTCAGGGGAAACAGGACTATGGCTACACCTTC.

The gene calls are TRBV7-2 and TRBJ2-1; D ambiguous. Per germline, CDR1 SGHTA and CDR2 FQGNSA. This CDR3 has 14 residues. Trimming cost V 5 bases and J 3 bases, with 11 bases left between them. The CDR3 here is CASSNPFSYNEQFF. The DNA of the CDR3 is TGTGCCAGCAGCAACCCTTTCAGCTACAATGAGCAGTTCTTC.

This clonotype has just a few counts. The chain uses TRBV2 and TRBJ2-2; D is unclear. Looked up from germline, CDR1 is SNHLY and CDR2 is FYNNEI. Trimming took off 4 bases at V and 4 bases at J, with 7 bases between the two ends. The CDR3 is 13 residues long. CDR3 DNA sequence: TGTGCCAGCAGTGGAGCGAGCACCGGGGAGCTGTTTTTT. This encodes CASSGASTGELFF.

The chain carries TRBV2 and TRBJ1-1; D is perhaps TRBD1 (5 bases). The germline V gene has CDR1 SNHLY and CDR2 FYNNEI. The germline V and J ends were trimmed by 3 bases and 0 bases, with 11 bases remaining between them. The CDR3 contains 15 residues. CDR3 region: CASSENDSLNTEAFF. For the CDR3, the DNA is TGTGCCAGCAGTGAGAACGACAGCCTGAACACTGAAGCTTTCTTT.

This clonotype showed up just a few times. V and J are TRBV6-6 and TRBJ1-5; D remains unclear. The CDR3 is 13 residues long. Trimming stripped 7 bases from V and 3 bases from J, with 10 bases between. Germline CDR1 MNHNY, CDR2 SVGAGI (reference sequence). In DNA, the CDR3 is TGTGCCAGCACCTCGAACCCCAATCAGCCCCAGCATTTT. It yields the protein CASTSNPNQPQHF.

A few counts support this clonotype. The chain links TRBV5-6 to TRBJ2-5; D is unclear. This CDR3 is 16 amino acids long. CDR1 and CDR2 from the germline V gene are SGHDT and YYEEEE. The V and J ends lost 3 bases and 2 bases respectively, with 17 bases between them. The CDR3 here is CASSWKLLGLQETQYF. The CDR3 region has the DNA TGTGCCAGCAGCTGGAAGCTCCTCGGGTTGCAAGAGACCCAGTACTTC.

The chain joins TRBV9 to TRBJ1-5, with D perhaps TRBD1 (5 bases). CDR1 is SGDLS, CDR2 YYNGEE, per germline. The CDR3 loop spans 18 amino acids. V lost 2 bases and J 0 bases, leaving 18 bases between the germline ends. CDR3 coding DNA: TGTGCCAGCAGCGTTAAGTTTTTTGGGACCGCTAGCAATCAGCCCCAGCATTTT. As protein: CASSVKFFGTASNQPQHF.

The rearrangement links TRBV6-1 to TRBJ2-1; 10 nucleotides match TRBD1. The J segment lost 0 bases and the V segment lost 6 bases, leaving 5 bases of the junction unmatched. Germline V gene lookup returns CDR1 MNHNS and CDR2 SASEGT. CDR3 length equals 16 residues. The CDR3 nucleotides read TGTGCCAGCAGGCCGACAGGGGGCAGCTCCTACAATGAGCAGTTCTTC. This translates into CASRPTGGSSYNEQFF.

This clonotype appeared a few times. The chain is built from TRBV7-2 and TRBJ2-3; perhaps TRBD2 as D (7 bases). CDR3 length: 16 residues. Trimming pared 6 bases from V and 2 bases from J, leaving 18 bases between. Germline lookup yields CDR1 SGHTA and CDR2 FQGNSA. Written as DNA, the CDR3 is TGTGCCAGCAGTCCCTGGGGCGGGGGCTTCACAGATACGCAGTATTTT. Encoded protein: CASSPWGGGFTDTQYF.

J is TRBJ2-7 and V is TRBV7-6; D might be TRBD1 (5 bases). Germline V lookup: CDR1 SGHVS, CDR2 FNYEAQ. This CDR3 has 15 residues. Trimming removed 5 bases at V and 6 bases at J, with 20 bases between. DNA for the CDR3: TGTGCCAGCAGCGGCAAATTAGGGGCTAGTGTCGAGCAGTACTTC. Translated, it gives CASSGKLGASVEQYF.

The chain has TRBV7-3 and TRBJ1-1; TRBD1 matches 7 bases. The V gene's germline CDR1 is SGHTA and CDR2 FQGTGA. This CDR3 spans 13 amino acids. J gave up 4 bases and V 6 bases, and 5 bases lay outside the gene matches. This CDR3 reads CASREGASTEAFF. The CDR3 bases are TGTGCCAGCAGGGAGGGGGCAAGCACTGAAGCTTTCTTT.

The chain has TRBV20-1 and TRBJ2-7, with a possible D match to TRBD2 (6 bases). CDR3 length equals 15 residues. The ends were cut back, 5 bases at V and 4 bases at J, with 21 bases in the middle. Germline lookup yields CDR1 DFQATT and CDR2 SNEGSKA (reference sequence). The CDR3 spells CSAFKGTQAGYEQYF. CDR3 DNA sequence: TGCAGTGCTTTTAAGGGCACACAGGCGGGGTACGAGCAGTACTTC.

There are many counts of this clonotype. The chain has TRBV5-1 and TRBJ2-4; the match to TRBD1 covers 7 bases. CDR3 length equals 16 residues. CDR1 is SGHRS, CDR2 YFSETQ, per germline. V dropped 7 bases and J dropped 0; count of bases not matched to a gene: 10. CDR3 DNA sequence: TGCGCCAGCTCCTCCCGGACAGGAGAAGCCAAAAACATTCAGTACTTC. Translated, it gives CASSSRTGEAKNIQYF.

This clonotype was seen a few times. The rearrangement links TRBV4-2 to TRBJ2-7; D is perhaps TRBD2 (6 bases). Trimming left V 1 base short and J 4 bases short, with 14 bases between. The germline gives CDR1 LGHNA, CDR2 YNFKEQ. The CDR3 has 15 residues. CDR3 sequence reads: CASSQGGLGGYEQYF. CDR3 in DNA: TGTGCCAGCAGCCAAGGGGGCCTGGGAGGTTACGAGCAGTACTTC.

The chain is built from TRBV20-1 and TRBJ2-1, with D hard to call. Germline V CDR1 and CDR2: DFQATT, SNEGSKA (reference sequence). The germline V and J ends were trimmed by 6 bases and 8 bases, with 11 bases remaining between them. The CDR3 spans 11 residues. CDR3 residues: CSAGKSYEQFF. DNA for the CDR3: TGCAGTGCGGGGAAGAGCTATGAGCAGTTCTTC.

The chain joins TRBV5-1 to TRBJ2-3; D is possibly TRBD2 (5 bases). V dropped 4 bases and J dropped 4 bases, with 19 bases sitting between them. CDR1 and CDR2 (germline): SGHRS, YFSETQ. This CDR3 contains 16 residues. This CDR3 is CASSPRGFVNPDTQYF. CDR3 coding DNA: TGCGCCAGCAGCCCCCGGGGTTTCGTGAACCCAGATACGCAGTATTTT.